Sequencing of this T cell receptor beta chain was carried out in a study of T cell responses to AZD1222 COVID-19 vaccine. Germline V lookup: CDR1 LNHDA, CDR2 SQIVND (reference sequence). The CDR3 has 14 residues. Trimming shortened V by 3 bases and J by 1 base, and 7 bases separated the two germline ends. Study-wide results and caveats: Of the AZD1222 recipients, only 5 or 6 were seropositive at baseline. Spike-specific TCR breadth and depth went up after people got two AZD1222 doses.

Worth noting for this clone: The antigen remains undetermined. The identical CDR3 is also encoded by other nucleotide sequences in the sample.

Assay used: immunoSEQ multiplex PCR; TCRdb lists only in-frame clones, some missing. Among about 100,000 clones listed, more than 75% were seen once. The chain carries TRBV19 and TRBJ2-1, with D maybe TRBD1 (6 bases). The source was peripheral blood, collected on day 0 of AZD1222 vaccination. The sequence was obtained from an adult in good health. The CDR3 bases are TGTGCCAGTAGTATCCAGGGGTCCTACAATGAGCAGTTCTTC. This translates into CASSIQGSYNEQFF. Full variable domain (rest looked up from reference TRBV19 and TRBJ2-1): DGGITQSPKYLFRKEGQNVTLSCEQNLNHDAMYWYRQDPGQGLRLIYYSQIVNDFQKGDIAEGYSVSREKKESFPLTVTSAQKNPTAFYLCASSIQGSYNEQFFGPGTRLTVL.